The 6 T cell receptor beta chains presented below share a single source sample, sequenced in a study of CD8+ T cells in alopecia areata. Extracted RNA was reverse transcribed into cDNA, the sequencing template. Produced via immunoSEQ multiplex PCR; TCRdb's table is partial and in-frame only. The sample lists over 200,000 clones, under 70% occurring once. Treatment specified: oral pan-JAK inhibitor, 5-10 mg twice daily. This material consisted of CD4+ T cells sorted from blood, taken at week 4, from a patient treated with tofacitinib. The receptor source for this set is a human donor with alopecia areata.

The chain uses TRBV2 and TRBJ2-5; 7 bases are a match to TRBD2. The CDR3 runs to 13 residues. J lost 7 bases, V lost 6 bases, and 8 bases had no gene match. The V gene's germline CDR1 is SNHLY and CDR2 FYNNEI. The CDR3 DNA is TGTGCCAGCAGCGATGTCCCGGGAGGGACCCAGTACTTC. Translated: CASSDVPGGTQYF.

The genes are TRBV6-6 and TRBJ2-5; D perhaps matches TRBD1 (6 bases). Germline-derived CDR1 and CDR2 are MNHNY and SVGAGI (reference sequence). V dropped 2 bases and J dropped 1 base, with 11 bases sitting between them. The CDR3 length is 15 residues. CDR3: CASSYPGTPQETQYF. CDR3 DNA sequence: TGTGCCAGCAGTTACCCTGGGACACCCCAAGAGACCCAGTACTTC.

The CDR3, as DNA: TGCAGCGCCAGCCAGGGGGCCGGCCAGCCCCAGCATTTT. Amino acid sequence: CSASQGAGQPQHF. The V gene is TRBV29-1, the J gene TRBJ1-5; 8 nucleotides match TRBD1. CDR3 size: 13 residues. The V gene end was trimmed by 7 bases and the J gene end by 7 bases; junction bases not matched to a gene: 9. Germline-derived CDR1 and CDR2 are SQVTM and ANQGSEA.

The CDR3 loop is CASSGPGTYEQYF. The CDR3 DNA sequence: TGTGCCAGCAGTGGTCCGGGTACCTACGAGCAGTACTTC. The V and J genes are TRBV6-5 and TRBJ2-7; D unresolved. Germline CDR1 and CDR2: MNHEY and SVGAGI. Trimming removed 5 bases from V and 2 bases from J, with 10 bases in between. This CDR3 comprises 13 residues.

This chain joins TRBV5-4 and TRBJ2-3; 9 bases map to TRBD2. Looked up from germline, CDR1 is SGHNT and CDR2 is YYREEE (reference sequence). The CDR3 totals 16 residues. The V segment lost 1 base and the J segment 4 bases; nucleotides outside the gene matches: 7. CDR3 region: CASSLRLAGNADTQYF. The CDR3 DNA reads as TGTGCCAGCAGCTTGAGGCTAGCGGGGAATGCAGATACGCAGTATTTT.

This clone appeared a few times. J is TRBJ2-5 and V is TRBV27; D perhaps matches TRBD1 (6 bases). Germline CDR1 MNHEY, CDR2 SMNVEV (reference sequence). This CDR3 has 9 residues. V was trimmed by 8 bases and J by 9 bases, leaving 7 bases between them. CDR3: CASEGAQYF. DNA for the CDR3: TGTGCCAGCGAGGGGGCCCAGTACTTC.